This paragraph covers one TCR beta chain sequence. The antigen is not known. This CDR3 spans 15 amino acids. The V gene's germline CDR1 is SQVTM and CDR2 ANQGSEA. V lost 4 bases and J lost 9; bases outside the gene matches: 17. In total, each donor contributed a single heparinised blood draw that averaged about 110 mL. The source of the sample is a study of beta chain features in type 1 diabetes. Study-level points and caveats: Across all four CD4+ subsets, people with type 1 diabetes showed modestly shorter TCRB CDR3s. Type 1 diabetes patients had fewer VDJ junction insertions and more deletions.

Isolated RNA was reverse transcribed in full, so expressed TCRB transcripts were sequenced. Sequencing was performed with immunoSEQ multiplex PCR; in TCRdb, only in-frame clones are kept and a portion is missing. The repertoire holds about 170,000 clones, about 8% seen once, with around 0.94% in the top ten. The receptor was isolated from a woman aged 40 to 50 with type 1 diabetes. Sequenced sample: central memory CD4+ T cells from blood. This sequence joins TRBV29-1 and TRBJ2-7; TRBD1 matches 8 bases. The CDR3 region is CSVAPSSDREQGQYF. CDR3 sequence (DNA): TGCAGCGTTGCCCCCTCATCGGACAGGGAACAAGGGCAGTACTTC.